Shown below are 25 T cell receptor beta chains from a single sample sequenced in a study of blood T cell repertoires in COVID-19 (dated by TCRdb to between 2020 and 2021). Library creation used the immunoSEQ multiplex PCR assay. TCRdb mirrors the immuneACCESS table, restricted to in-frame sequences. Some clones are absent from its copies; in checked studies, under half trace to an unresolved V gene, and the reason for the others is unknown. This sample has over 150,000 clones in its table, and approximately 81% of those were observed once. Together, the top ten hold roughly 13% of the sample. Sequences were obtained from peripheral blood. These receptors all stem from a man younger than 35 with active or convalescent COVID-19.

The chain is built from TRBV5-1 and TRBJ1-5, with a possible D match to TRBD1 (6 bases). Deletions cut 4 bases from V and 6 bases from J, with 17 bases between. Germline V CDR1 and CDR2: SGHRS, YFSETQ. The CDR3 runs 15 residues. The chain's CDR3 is CASSRDPDRTQPQHF. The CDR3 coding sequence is TGCGCCAGCAGCCGGGACCCGGACAGAACTCAGCCCCAGCATTTT.

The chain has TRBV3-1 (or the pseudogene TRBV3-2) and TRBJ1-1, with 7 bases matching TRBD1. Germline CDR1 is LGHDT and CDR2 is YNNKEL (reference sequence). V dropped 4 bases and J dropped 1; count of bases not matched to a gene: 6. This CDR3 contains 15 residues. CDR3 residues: CASSRTQGTNTEAFF. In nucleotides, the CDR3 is TGTGCCAGCAGCCGAACACAGGGGACGAACACTGAAGCTTTCTTT.

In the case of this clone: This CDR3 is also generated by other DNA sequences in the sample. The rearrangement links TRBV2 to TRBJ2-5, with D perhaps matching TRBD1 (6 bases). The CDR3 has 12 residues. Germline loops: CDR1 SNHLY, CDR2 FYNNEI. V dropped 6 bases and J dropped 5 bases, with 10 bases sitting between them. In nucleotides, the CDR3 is TGTGCCAGCAGCCAGGGGTGGGAGACCCAGTACTTC. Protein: CASSQGWETQYF. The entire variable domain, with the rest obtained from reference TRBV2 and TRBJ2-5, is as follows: EPEVTQTPSHQVTQMGQEVILRCVPISNHLYFYWYRQILGQKVEFLVSFYNNEISEKSEIFDDQFSVERPDGSNFTLKIRSTKLEDSAMYFCASSQGWETQYFGPGTRLLVL.

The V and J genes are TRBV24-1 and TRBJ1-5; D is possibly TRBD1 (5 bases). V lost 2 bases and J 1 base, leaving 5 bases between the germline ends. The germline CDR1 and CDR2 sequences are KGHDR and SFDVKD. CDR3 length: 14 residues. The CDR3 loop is CATSDSGSNQPQHF. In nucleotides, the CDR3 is TGTGCCACCAGTGATTCAGGGAGCAATCAGCCCCAGCATTTT.

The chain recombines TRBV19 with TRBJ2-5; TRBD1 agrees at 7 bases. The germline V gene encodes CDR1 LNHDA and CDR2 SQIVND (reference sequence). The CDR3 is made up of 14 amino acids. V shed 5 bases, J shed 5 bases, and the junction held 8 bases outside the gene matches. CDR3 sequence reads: CASSFGQVGETQYF. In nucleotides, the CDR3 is TGTGCCAGTAGTTTCGGACAGGTGGGGGAGACCCAGTACTTC. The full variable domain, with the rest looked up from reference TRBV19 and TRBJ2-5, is DGGITQSPKYLFRKEGQNVTLSCEQNLNHDAMYWYRQDPGQGLRLIYYSQIVNDFQKGDIAEGYSVSREKKESFPLTVTSAQKNPTAFYLCASSFGQVGETQYFGPGTRLLVL.

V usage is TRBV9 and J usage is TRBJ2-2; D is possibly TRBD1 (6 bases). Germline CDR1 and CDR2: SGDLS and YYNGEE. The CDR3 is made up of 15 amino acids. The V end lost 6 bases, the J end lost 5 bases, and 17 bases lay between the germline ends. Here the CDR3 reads CASTWDTGGTGELFF. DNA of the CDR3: TGTGCCAGCACTTGGGACACCGGCGGGACCGGGGAGCTGTTTTTT. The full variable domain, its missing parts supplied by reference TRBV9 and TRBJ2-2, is DSGVTQTPKHLITATGQRVTLRCSPRSGDLSVYWYQQSLDQGLQFLIQYYNGEERAKGNILERFSAQQFPDLHSELNLSSLELGDSALYFCASTWDTGGTGELFFGEGSRLTVL.

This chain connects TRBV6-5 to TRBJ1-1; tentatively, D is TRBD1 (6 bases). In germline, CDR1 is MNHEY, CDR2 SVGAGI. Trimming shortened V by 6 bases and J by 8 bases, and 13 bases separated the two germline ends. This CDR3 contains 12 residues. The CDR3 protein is CASSAFGTEAFF. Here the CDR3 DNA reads TGTGCCAGCAGCGCCTTCGGGACAGAAGCTTTCTTT.

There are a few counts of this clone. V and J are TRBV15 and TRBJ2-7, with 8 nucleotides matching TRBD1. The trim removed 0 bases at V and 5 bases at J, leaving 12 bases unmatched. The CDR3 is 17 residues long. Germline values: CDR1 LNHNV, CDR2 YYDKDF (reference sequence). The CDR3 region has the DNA TGTGCCACCAGCAGAGATATCGGTGGGCAGGGGGCTGACGAGCAGTACTTC. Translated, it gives CATSRDIGGQGADEQYF. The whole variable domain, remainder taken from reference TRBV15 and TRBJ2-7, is DAMVIQNPRYQVTQFGKPVTLSCSQTLNHNVMYWYQQKSSQAPKLLFHYYDKDFNNEADTPDNFQSRRPNTSFCFLDIRSPGLGDTAMYLCATSRDIGGQGADEQYFGPGTRLTVT.

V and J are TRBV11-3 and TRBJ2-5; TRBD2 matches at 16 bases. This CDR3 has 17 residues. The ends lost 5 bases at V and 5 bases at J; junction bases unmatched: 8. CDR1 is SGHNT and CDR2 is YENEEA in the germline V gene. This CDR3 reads CASSAGTSGGAGETQYF. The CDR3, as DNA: TGTGCCAGCAGCGCCGGGACTAGCGGGGGGGCCGGGGAGACCCAGTACTTC.

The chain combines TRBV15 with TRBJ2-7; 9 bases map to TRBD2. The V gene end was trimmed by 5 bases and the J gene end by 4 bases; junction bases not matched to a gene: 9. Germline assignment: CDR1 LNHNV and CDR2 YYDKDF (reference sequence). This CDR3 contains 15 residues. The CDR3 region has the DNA TGTGCCACCAGCCCCCGAACTAGCGGGCTATACGAGCAGTACTTC. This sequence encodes CATSPRTSGLYEQYF.

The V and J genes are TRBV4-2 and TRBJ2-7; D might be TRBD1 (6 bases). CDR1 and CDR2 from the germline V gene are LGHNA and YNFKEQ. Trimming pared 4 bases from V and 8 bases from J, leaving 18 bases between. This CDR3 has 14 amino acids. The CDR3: CASSPSLDRRQQYF. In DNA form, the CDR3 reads TGTGCCAGCAGCCCAAGCCTAGACAGGCGGCAGCAGTACTTC.

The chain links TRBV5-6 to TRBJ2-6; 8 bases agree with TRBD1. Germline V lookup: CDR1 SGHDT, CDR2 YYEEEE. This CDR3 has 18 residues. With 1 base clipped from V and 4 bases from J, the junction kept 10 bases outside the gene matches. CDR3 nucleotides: TGTGCCAGCAGCTTGCCGGACAGGGTCATGTGGGGGGCCAACGTCCTGACTTTC. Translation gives CASSLPDRVMWGANVLTF.

DNA of the CDR3: TGTGCCAGTAGTAGAGGGACAGGGGGCAACTATGGCTACACCTTC. It is translated as CASSRGTGGNYGYTF. V is TRBV19 and J is TRBJ1-2; TRBD1 matches at 12 bases. The CDR3 sequence is 15 residues long. J was trimmed by 2 bases and V by 4 bases; bases with no gene match: 2. Looked up from germline, CDR1 is LNHDA and CDR2 is SQIVND (reference sequence).

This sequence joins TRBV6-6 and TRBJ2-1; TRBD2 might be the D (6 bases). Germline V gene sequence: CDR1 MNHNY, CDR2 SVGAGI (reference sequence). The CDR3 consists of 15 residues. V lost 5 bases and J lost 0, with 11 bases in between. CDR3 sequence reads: CASSSAGSSYNEQFF. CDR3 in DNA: TGTGCCAGCAGTAGCGCGGGGAGCTCCTACAATGAGCAGTTCTTC.

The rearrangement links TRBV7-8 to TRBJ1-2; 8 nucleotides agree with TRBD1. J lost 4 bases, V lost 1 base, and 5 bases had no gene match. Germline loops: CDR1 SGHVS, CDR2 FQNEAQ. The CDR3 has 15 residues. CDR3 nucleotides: TGTGCCAGCAGCTTAGGGACAGGGAGTTTCTATGGCTACACCTTC. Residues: CASSLGTGSFYGYTF.

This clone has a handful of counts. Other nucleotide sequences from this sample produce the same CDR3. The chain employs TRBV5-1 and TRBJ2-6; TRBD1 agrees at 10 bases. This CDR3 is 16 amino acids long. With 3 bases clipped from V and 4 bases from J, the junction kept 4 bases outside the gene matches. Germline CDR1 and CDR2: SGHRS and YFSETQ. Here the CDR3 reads CASSWTGGGGANVLTF. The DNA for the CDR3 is TGCGCCAGCAGCTGGACAGGGGGTGGGGGGGCCAACGTCCTGACTTTC.

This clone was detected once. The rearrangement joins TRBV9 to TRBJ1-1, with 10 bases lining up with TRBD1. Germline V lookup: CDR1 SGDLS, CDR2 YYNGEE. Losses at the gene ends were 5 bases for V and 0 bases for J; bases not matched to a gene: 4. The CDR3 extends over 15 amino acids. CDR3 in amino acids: CASRKTGGLNTEAFF. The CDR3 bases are TGTGCCAGCAGGAAGACAGGGGGCCTGAACACTGAAGCTTTCTTT.

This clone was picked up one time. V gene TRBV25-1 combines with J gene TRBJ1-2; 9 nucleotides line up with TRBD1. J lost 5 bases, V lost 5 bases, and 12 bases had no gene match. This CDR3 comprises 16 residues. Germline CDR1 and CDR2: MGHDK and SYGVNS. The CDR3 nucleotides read TGTGCCAGCAGTCCTCAGGGACAGGGTCGGAGATATGGCTACACCTTC. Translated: CASSPQGQGRRYGYTF.

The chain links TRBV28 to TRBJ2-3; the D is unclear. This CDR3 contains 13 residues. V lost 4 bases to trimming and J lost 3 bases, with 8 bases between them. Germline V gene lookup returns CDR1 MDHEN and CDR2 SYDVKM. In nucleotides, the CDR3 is TGTGCCAGCAGTTCAGGCCGAACAGATACGCAGTATTTT. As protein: CASSSGRTDTQYF.

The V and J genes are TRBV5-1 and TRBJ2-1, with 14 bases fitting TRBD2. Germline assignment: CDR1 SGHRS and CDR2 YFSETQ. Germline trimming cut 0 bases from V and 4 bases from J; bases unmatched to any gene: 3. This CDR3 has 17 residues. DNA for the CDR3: TGCGCCAGCAGCTTGGGCGGACTAGCGGGAGGATACAATGAGCAGTTCTTC. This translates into CASSLGGLAGGYNEQFF.

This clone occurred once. The CDR3 sequence: CATSRAAKLGYTF. As DNA, the CDR3 is TGTGCCACCAGCAGAGCTGCTAAGCTTGGCTACACCTTC. The V gene is TRBV15, the J gene TRBJ1-2; D ambiguous. Germline CDR1 reads LNHNV; CDR2 reads YYDKDF (reference sequence). The CDR3 is made up of 13 amino acids. V was trimmed by 1 base and J by 7 bases, leaving 10 bases between them.

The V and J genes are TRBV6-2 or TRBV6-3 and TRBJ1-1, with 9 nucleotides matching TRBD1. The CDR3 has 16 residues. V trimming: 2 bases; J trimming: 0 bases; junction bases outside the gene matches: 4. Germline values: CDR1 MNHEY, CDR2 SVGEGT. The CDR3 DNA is TGTGCCAGCAGTTACGACAGGGGGATGATGAACACTGAAGCTTTCTTT. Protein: CASSYDRGMMNTEAFF.

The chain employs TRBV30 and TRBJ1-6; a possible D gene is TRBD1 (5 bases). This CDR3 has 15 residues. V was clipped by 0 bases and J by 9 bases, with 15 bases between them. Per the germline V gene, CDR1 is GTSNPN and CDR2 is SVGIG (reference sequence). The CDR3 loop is CAWSVGRAERSPLHF. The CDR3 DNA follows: TGTGCCTGGAGTGTCGGCAGGGCGGAACGTTCACCCCTCCACTTT. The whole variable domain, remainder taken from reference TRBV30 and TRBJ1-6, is SQTIHQWPATLVQPVGSPLSLECTVEGTSNPNLYWYRQAAGRGLQLLFYSVGIGQISSEVPQNLSASRPQDRQFILSSKKLLLSDSGFYLCAWSVGRAERSPLHFGNGTRLTVT.

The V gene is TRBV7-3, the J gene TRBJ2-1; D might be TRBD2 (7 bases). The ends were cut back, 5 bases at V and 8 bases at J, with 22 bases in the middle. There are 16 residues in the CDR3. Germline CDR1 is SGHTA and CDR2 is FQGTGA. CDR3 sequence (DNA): TGTGCCAGCAGCCCGATAGGGGGGAGGGCCGTATATGAGCAGTTCTTC. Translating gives CASSPIGGRAVYEQFF. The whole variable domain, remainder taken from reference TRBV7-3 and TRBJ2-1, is GAGVSQTPSNKVTEKGKYVELRCDPISGHTALYWYRQSLGQGPEFLIYFQGTGAADDSGLPNDRFFAVRPEGSVSTLKIQRTERGDSAVYLCASSPIGGRAVYEQFFGPGTRLTVL.

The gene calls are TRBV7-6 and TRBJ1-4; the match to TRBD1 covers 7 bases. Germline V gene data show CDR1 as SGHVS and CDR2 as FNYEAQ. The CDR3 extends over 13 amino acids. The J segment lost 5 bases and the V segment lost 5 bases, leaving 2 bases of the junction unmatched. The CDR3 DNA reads TGTGCCAGCAGCCCGGGACAGAATGAAAAACTGTTTTTT. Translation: CASSPGQNEKLFF.